The clone carrying this T cell receptor (beta chain) occurred a few times. No antigen is known for it. The PCR was carried out with 60 Vbeta primers and 13 Jbeta primers. TCRdb keeps only in-frame clones here, not all; method: immunoSEQ multiplex PCR. Of roughly 170,000 clones in the sample, around four fifths were seen once. This entry is derived from a study of cytomegalovirus exposure and HLA in healthy donors. Study overall: Earlier, 150 million to 200 million T cells were analyzed, and about 120 million unique TCR beta sequences were found among them. Study-level findings and limits: Later on, an analysis tied some 17,000 TCR beta sequences to HLA alleles at 0.05 false discovery rate. A later analysis appeared to link common viral pathogens to several of the most significant clusters.

CDR1 and CDR2 (germline): SGDLS, YYNGEE. This CDR3 contains 16 residues. V was trimmed by 3 bases and J by 2 bases, leaving 15 bases between them. The receptor was isolated from a woman aged 30 to 39 in good health and CMV-seropositive. The sample taken for sequencing was PBMCs. The chain uses TRBV9 and TRBJ1-3; no reliable D call. CDR3 amino acids: CASSARQEFPGNTIYF. The DNA of the CDR3 is TGTGCCAGCAGCGCCCGACAAGAGTTCCCTGGAAACACCATATATTTT.